Each of the 15 T cell receptor beta chains below was sequenced from the same sample in a study of T-cell memory formation after mild COVID-19. In TCRdb, the 5' RACE reads were re-called with MiXCR into one record per CDR3 protein. This table has 250,000 or so distinct CDR3 sequences, approximately 19% appearing once. Sequencing was performed on PBMCs or a T cell subset sorted from them (not recorded which). Source of these receptors: a man between 18 and 35 years old who had mild COVID-19 (a few samples of this study predate the infection). Cell type and time point are not known.

Only a few counts were recorded for this clonotype. The chain recombines TRBV7-7 with TRBJ2-5, with TRBD1 as a possible D gene (5 bases). This CDR3 contains 16 residues. V dropped 0 bases and J dropped 1 base, with 12 bases sitting between them. CDR1 is SSHAT and CDR2 is FNYEAQ in the germline V gene (reference sequence). The DNA for the CDR3 is TGTGCCAGCAGCTTAGCGCCAACAGGCTCCCAAGAGACCCAGTACTTC. It yields the protein CASSLAPTGSQETQYF. The entire variable domain, with the rest obtained from reference TRBV7-7 and TRBJ2-5, is as follows: GAGVSQSPRYKVTKRGQDVTLRCDPISSHATLYWYQQALGQGPEFLTYFNYEAQPDKSGLPSDRFSAERPEGSISTLTIQRTEQRDSAMYRCASSLAPTGSQETQYFGPGTRLLVL.

Comments on this clonotype: One junction end disagrees with the germline gene, perhaps due to a read error. This rearrangement joins TRBV29-1 to TRBJ2-6; D not resolved. Germline values: CDR1 SQVTM, CDR2 ANQGSEA. The CDR3 has 16 residues. The CDR3 DNA follows: TGCTGCGTTGAATCGGGCGGAAGCTCTGGGGCCAACGTCCTGACTTTC. Encoded protein: CCVESGGSSGANVLTF.

Only a few counts were recorded for this clonotype. As DNA, the CDR3 is TGTGCCAGCAGCCAAGATGGAGCATCCTGGGAGCAGTTCTTC. Translated: CASSQDGASWEQFF. V and J are TRBV4-2 and TRBJ2-1; D is ambiguous. Germline values: CDR1 LGHNA, CDR2 YNFKEQ. This CDR3 contains 14 residues. Trimming took off 0 bases at V and 10 bases at J, with 13 bases between the two ends.

This clonotype came up a few times. The J gene is TRBJ2-7, the V gene TRBV6-6; 8 bases fit TRBD2. CDR3 length: 12 residues. Germline CDR1 and CDR2: MNHNY and SVGAGI (reference sequence). With 8 bases clipped from V and 7 bases from J, the junction kept 7 bases outside the gene matches. The CDR3 nucleotides are TGTGCCAGCGCCGGGACTAGGGGTGAGCAGTACTTC. It codes for CASAGTRGEQYF.

This clonotype was detected only a few times. This chain connects TRBV5-1 to TRBJ1-1; D might be TRBD1 (5 bases). In germline, CDR1 is SGHRS, CDR2 YFSETQ. The CDR3 is 15 amino acids. Between the trimmed V and J ends, which lost 4 bases and 5 bases, there was a span of 18 bases. The CDR3 protein is CASSPRLGGRTEAFF. In DNA, the CDR3 is TGCGCCAGCAGCCCGCGTCTGGGGGGAAGGACTGAAGCTTTCTTT.

This sequence joins TRBV6-6 and TRBJ1-5; 10 bases are shared with TRBD1. CDR3 size: 15 residues. Germline CDR1 is MNHNY and CDR2 is SVGAGI (reference sequence). The junction had 7 bases not matched to a gene; V was cut back by 4 bases and J by 7 bases. The DNA of the CDR3 is TGTGCCAGCAGTTTCGACAGGGGGCGGGGGCAGCCCCAGCATTTT. It specifies CASSFDRGRGQPQHF.

On this clonotype: Given a much more abundant clone one base away, this may be a read error. The rearrangement uses TRBV20-1 and TRBJ1-5, with unresolved D. Per germline, CDR1 DFQATT and CDR2 SNEGSKA (reference sequence). V lost 4 bases and J 4 bases, leaving 8 bases between the germline ends. This CDR3 contains 12 residues. This chain's CDR3 is CSATAGNQPQHF. The DNA for the CDR3 is TGCAGTGCTACAGCGGGGAATCAGCCCCAGCATTTT.

CDR3 region: CASSLDRGLSPLHF. CDR3 bases: TGCGCCAGCAGCTTGGACAGGGGGCTTTCACCCCTCCACTTT. The chain has TRBV5-1 and TRBJ1-6; TRBD1 matches at 9 bases. CDR1 SGHRS and CDR2 YFSETQ come from the germline V gene. There are 14 residues in the CDR3. After removal of 0 bases from V and 9 bases from J, the junction contained 1 base not matched to a gene. Complete variable domain (other parts from reference TRBV5-1 and TRBJ1-6): KAGVTQTPRYLIKTRGQQVTLSCSPISGHRSVSWYQQTPGQGLQFLFEYFSETQRNKGNFPGRFSGRQFSNSRSEMNVSTLELGDSALYLCASSLDRGLSPLHFGNGTRLTVT.

This clonotype has only a few counts. The chain carries TRBV28 and TRBJ2-7; D perhaps matches TRBD2 (6 bases). Germline CDR1 is MDHEN and CDR2 is SYDVKM. The CDR3 totals 16 residues. The V gene lost 3 bases and the J gene lost 6 bases, with 21 bases spanning the gap. CDR3 nucleotides: TGTGCCAGCAGTTTCCCGGCGGGGATGGAGCGCGGCGAGCAGTACGTC. Translation gives CASSFPAGMERGEQYV.

The sample holds a few counts of this clonotype. J is TRBJ2-2 and V is TRBV5-1; D not certain. V lost 0 bases, J lost 3 bases, and 9 bases lay in between. CDR1 SGHRS and CDR2 YFSETQ come from the germline V gene. The CDR3 runs to 15 residues. CDR3 protein: CASSLVGLDTGELFF. CDR3 coding DNA: TGCGCCAGCAGCTTGGTCGGGCTAGACACCGGGGAGCTGTTTTTT.

The chain combines TRBV20-1 with TRBJ1-6; no clear D gene. Germline CDR1 and CDR2: DFQATT and SNEGSKA (reference sequence). Trimming pared 3 bases from V and 0 bases from J, leaving 6 bases between. The CDR3 is made up of 14 amino acids. The CDR3 loop is CSASPSSYNSPLHF. CDR3 nucleotide sequence: TGCAGTGCTAGCCCCAGCTCCTATAATTCACCCCTCCACTTT.

This clonotype was seen only a few times. The chain recombines TRBV4-3 with TRBJ2-1, with D perhaps matching TRBD1 (7 bases). CDR1 and CDR2 from the germline V gene are LGHNA and YSLEER. V was cut by 0 bases and J by 9 bases, with 15 bases left in between. The CDR3 is 15 residues long. As DNA, the CDR3 is TGCGCCAGCAGCCAAGATCGGGCAGGGGGACTTGAGCAGTTCTTC. Its protein is CASSQDRAGGLEQFF.

Only a few counts were recorded for this clonotype. V gene TRBV11-1 combines with J gene TRBJ2-5; D may be TRBD1 (6 bases). Between the trimmed V and J ends, which lost 2 bases and 3 bases, there was a span of 10 bases. There are 14 residues in the CDR3. CDR1 is SGHAT and CDR2 is FQDESV in the germline V gene (reference sequence). CDR3 nucleotide sequence: TGTGCCAGCAGCTTATCACAGGGAAAAGAGACCCAGTACTTC. Encoded protein: CASSLSQGKETQYF.

This clonotype was detected many times. The chain recombines TRBV12-3 or TRBV12-4 with TRBJ1-6; unclear D gene. V lost 2 bases to trimming and J lost 13 bases, with 9 bases between them. The CDR3 has 12 amino acids. CDR3 region: CASSLRFSPLHF. In nucleotides, the CDR3 is TGTGCCAGCAGTTTAAGGTTTAGTCCCCTCCACTTT.

This clonotype was observed a handful of times. V and J are TRBV5-1 and TRBJ2-2; D is possibly TRBD1 (5 bases). Germline CDR1 reads SGHRS; CDR2 reads YFSETQ. This CDR3 comprises 17 residues. Trimming removed 4 bases at V and 3 bases at J, with 19 bases between. The CDR3 bases are TGCGCCAGCAGCCCCGAGGTCCAGGGAACCGACACCGGGGAGCTGTTTTTT. It codes for CASSPEVQGTDTGELFF.